The 18 T cell receptor beta chains presented below share a single source sample, sequenced in a study of Ad26.COV2.S vaccination and SARS-CoV-2 variants. Libraries were prepared by immunoSEQ multiplex PCR; TCRdb keeps only in-frame clonotypes and omits some of them. The table has about 180,000 clones, 87% seen once; the top ten hold 5% to 7%. The specimen was peripheral blood, collected after recovery from COVID-19. These receptors all come from a human donor who had recovered from COVID-19.

The chain couples TRBV5-1 to TRBJ1-5, with D possibly matching TRBD1 (6 bases). The V end was cut by 0 bases, the J end by 2 bases, with 12 bases between. Germline loops: CDR1 SGHRS, CDR2 YFSETQ. The CDR3 is 16 residues long. CDR3 coding DNA: TGCGCCAGCAGCTTGGGAGACAGGTACGGCAATCAGCCCCAGCATTTT. Residues: CASSLGDRYGNQPQHF.

The chain carries TRBV11-2 and TRBJ2-5; 7 nucleotides align to TRBD1. CDR1 is SGHAT and CDR2 is FQNNGV in the germline V gene. The V segment lost 6 bases and the J segment 5 bases; nucleotides outside the gene matches: 12. CDR3 length: 15 residues. The CDR3 DNA sequence: TGTGCCAGCAGTCTCCAGGGCAGGGGGTCGGAGACCCAGTACTTC. Translated: CASSLQGRGSETQYF.

This clone was counted between two and nine times. This sample includes further DNA sequences coding for the same CDR3. CDR3 in amino acids: CASSLGVSDYGYTF. CDR3 bases: TGCGCCAGCAGCTTAGGTGTCAGTGACTATGGCTACACCTTC. The V and J genes are TRBV5-1 and TRBJ1-2; unclear D gene. The CDR3 has 14 residues. Per germline, CDR1 SGHRS and CDR2 YFSETQ. Trimming cost V 2 bases and J 3 bases, with 11 bases left between them.

This clone was picked up one time. In nucleotides, the CDR3 is TGCAGTGCTAGTACGACAGGGTGGCCTGGGGCCAACGTCCTGACTTTC. Translated: CSASTTGWPGANVLTF. This sequence joins TRBV20-1 and TRBJ2-6, with 7 bases lining up with TRBD1. The germline gives CDR1 DFQATT, CDR2 SNEGSKA (reference sequence). The CDR3 runs to 16 residues. V trimming: 3 bases; J trimming: 2 bases; junction bases outside the gene matches: 7.

CDR3 residues: CASSWGQGETKVHEAFF. The CDR3 DNA is TGCGCCAGCAGCTGGGGACAGGGAGAGACTAAAGTTCATGAAGCTTTCTTT. The chain is built from TRBV5-1 and TRBJ1-1, with 9 nucleotides matching TRBD1. This CDR3 has 17 residues. Germline V gene sequence: CDR1 SGHRS, CDR2 YFSETQ. The J segment lost 7 bases and the V segment lost 3 bases, leaving 16 bases of the junction unmatched. The full variable domain, completed using reference TRBV5-1 and TRBJ1-1, is KAGVTQTPRYLIKTRGQQVTLSCSPISGHRSVSWYQQTPGQGLQFLFEYFSETQRNKGNFPGRFSGRQFSNSRSEMNVSTLELGDSALYLCASSWGQGETKVHEAFFGQGTRLTVV.

The chain couples TRBV4-2 to TRBJ2-7; D is unresolved. Germline V gene sequence: CDR1 LGHNA, CDR2 YNFKEQ. The CDR3 has 16 amino acids. V was shortened by 0 bases and J by 0 bases, with 12 bases between the two germline ends. The CDR3: CASSQDHAVSSYEQYF. For the CDR3, the DNA is TGTGCCAGCAGCCAAGATCATGCGGTAAGCTCCTACGAGCAGTACTTC.

This clone showed up just a few times. This chain joins TRBV27 and TRBJ2-1; D perhaps matches TRBD1 (5 bases). Trimming cost V 2 bases and J 8 bases, with 10 bases left between them. The CDR3 contains 13 residues. Germline V gives CDR1 MNHEY, CDR2 SMNVEV (reference sequence). CDR3 DNA: TGTGCCAGCAGTTTAATGTGGGGCGATGAGCAGTTCTTC. Protein sequence: CASSLMWGDEQFF.

The chain uses TRBV27 and TRBJ1-2, with TRBD1 as a possible D gene (6 bases). This CDR3 is 15 amino acids long. Per the germline V gene, CDR1 is MNHEY and CDR2 is SMNVEV (reference sequence). With 3 bases removed from V and 4 bases from J, the gap between germline ends came to 15 bases. The CDR3 protein is CASSFLGGAGYGYTF. CDR3 nucleotide sequence: TGTGCCAGCAGTTTCCTCGGGGGGGCTGGCTATGGCTACACCTTC.

The chain links TRBV6-5 to TRBJ2-1, with 7 positions matching TRBD2. There are 15 residues in the CDR3. Per the germline V gene, CDR1 is MNHEY and CDR2 is SVGAGI. Trimming at V came to 8 bases and at J to 3 bases, leaving 10 bases not matched to a gene. CDR3 sequence: CASPAGGRGYNEQFF. The CDR3 DNA is TGTGCCAGCCCTGCGGGTGGGAGGGGCTACAATGAGCAGTTCTTC.

The sample holds one count of this clone. This chain uses TRBV7-3 with TRBJ2-3; a weak D match, TRBD2 (6 bases). CDR3 length equals 14 residues. Trimming shortened V by 5 bases and J by 0 bases, and 9 bases separated the two germline ends. Germline V lookup: CDR1 SGHTA, CDR2 FQGTGA. The CDR3 DNA sequence: TGTGCCAGCAGCCCCGGGGGAAGCACAGATACGCAGTATTTT. Protein: CASSPGGSTDTQYF.

The CDR3 region is CASSPVQETQYF. CDR3 nucleotides: TGTGCCAGCTCACCGGTTCAAGAGACCCAGTACTTC. V usage is TRBV18 and J usage is TRBJ2-5; no clear D. Germline V lookup: CDR1 KGHSH, CDR2 LQKENI. The CDR3 is 12 amino acids. Trimming pared 3 bases from V and 2 bases from J, leaving 4 bases between.

The V and J genes are TRBV14 and TRBJ1-1; no firm D call. The CDR3 has 13 residues. Germline V gene sequence: CDR1 SGHDN, CDR2 FVKESK. V dropped 3 bases and J dropped 2 bases, with 7 bases sitting between them. The CDR3 protein is CASSQGSNTEAFF. CDR3 bases: TGTGCCAGCAGCCAGGGATCTAACACTGAAGCTTTCTTT. The full variable domain, its missing parts supplied by reference TRBV14 and TRBJ1-1, is EAGVTQFPSHSVIEKGQTVTLRCDPISGHDNLYWYRRVMGKEIKFLLHFVKESKQDESGMPNNRFLAERTGGTYSTLKVQPAELEDSGVYFCASSQGSNTEAFFGQGTRLTVV.

The rearrangement joins TRBV28 to TRBJ2-1, with D uncertain. The CDR3 is made up of 14 amino acids. Trimming took off 7 bases at V and 8 bases at J, with 18 bases between the two ends. Per germline, CDR1 MDHEN and CDR2 SYDVKM. The CDR3 sequence is CASMVGVPFDEQFF. As DNA, the CDR3 is TGTGCCAGCATGGTTGGGGTCCCTTTCGATGAGCAGTTCTTC.

The chain combines TRBV5-1 with TRBJ2-7; TRBD1 is a possible D gene (6 bases). The CDR3 loop spans 15 amino acids. The V gene's germline CDR1 is SGHRS and CDR2 YFSETQ. Trimming removed 0 bases at V and 4 bases at J, with 14 bases between. The CDR3 DNA is TGCGCCAGCAGCTTGGTGGCAGGGGCAAGGTACGAGCAGTACTTC. Translation gives CASSLVAGARYEQYF.

This rearrangement joins TRBV4-1 to TRBJ1-5; 7 bases map to TRBD1. Trimming took 1 base from V and 0 from J; bases not matched to a gene: 3. The CDR3 has 16 residues. The germline gives CDR1 MGHRA, CDR2 YSYEKL. The CDR3 nucleotides are TGCGCCAGCAGCCAAGCGTACAGGGGTAGCAATCAGCCCCAGCATTTT. It encodes CASSQAYRGSNQPQHF.

This chain links TRBV30 with TRBJ2-3; 14 nucleotides line up with TRBD2. The CDR3 is 15 residues long. With V trimmed by 7 bases and J by 4 bases, 7 bases remained unmatched. The germline CDR1 and CDR2 sequences are GTSNPN and SVGIG (reference sequence). This CDR3 reads CAFLTSGRASDTQYF. For the CDR3, the DNA is TGTGCCTTCTTGACTAGCGGGAGGGCCTCAGATACGCAGTATTTT.

The rearrangement uses TRBV27 and TRBJ1-2, with D perhaps TRBD1 (5 bases). V shed 6 bases and J shed 4 bases, with 12 bases lying between them. This CDR3 is 13 amino acids long. CDR1 is MNHEY and CDR2 is SMNVEV in the germline V gene (reference sequence). CDR3: CASSPGLIYGYTF. For the CDR3, the DNA is TGTGCCAGCAGCCCGGGACTTATCTATGGCTACACCTTC.

The V and J genes are TRBV20-1 and TRBJ2-4; tentatively, D is TRBD1 (5 bases). Per the germline V gene, CDR1 is DFQATT and CDR2 is SNEGSKA (reference sequence). V was shortened by 3 bases and J by 9 bases, with 9 bases between the two germline ends. The CDR3 covers 11 residues. In nucleotides, the CDR3 is TGCAGTGCTAGTCCTCAGGGCATTCAGTACTTC. This translates into CSASPQGIQYF.